The entry below gives a single T cell receptor beta chain sequence along with its context. It has no known antigen specificity. Within one base of it there is no much larger clone, and no base qualities were kept. These data come from a study of brain T cells in children with intractable seizures (dated by TCRdb to the early 2020s). The study in broad terms: A NanoString immunology panel was first used to screen resected brain tissue from more than 40 pediatric epilepsy surgery cases for immune gene transcripts. Among the approximately 12 selected surgery cases, pre-surgery blood was additionally sequenced for eight, leaving four cases with brain tissue only. Study-wide findings and limitations: The patients' HCMV serostatus was not known, and viral specificity was inferred solely from CDR3 sequence similarity. Because sequencing depth differed between pre- and post-surgery blood, the absence of clones from the pre-surgery sample may reflect undersampling.

Reading the label with the study, this specimen's time point is: blood from clinic visit 5 months post-surgery; TSC patient then seizure free. Surgery cases with the highest brain T cell transcript signatures were selected for TCR beta chain sequencing of brain tissue and, where available, blood. Prior to surgery, the patients had been treated with at least one anti-epileptic drug. TCR-sequenced patients were children with drug-resistant epilepsy due to tuberous sclerosis complex, focal cortical dysplasia, Rasmussen encephalitis or hemimegalencephaly. The Monarch genomic DNA purification kit was used to extract bulk genomic DNA from unsorted brain tissue and from whole blood. From the cysteine through the phenylalanine, the CDR3 covers 16 amino acids. The sequence is cut down to CDR3 DNA, 48 bases in frame from base 1. The germline V gene sets CDR1 to SGHVS and CDR2 to FQNEAQ. Trimming at the junction amounts to 6 bases on V and 2 bases on J, and the germline ends lie 19 bases apart.

The immunoSEQ assay was applied to genomic DNA to generate the TCR beta chain sequences. The study's processing was this. Any CDR3 sequence that did not begin with the conserved framework cysteine at position 104 was removed by hand. To get clonality, the normalized Shannon's Diversity Index was subtracted from one, giving values from 0 (maximal diversity) to 1 (oligoclonal). Differences in the frequency of the same CDR3 between samples, such as brain versus blood, were assessed with chi-squared comparison-of-proportions tests. Public clonotypes were found through immuneACCESS searches, while the VDJdb browser was used to judge similarity to known antiviral clonotypes. What TCRdb holds here is the immuneACCESS table cut down to in-frame rearrangements. Part of the clones is not present; checked against another copy, under half of the missing clones reflect an unresolved V gene, and the others are unexplained. That table supplies the V and J calls and clone size; D and trimming were determined from the DNA. The sample records about 340,000 clones, over 90% of which are singletons. The top ten hold roughly 5.8% of the sample.

The receptor's source is a boy under two years old with tuberous sclerosis and intractable seizures. Sample: peripheral blood, taken approximately 5 months after surgery. The rearrangement combines TRBV7-8 with TRBJ2-5; matching of 7 bases hints at TRBD2 as the D gene. In nucleotide form, the sequence is TGTGCCAGCAGAGCTACGGGGGGAGGGGGGCAAGAGACCCAGTACTTC. It specifies CASRATGGGGQETQYF.